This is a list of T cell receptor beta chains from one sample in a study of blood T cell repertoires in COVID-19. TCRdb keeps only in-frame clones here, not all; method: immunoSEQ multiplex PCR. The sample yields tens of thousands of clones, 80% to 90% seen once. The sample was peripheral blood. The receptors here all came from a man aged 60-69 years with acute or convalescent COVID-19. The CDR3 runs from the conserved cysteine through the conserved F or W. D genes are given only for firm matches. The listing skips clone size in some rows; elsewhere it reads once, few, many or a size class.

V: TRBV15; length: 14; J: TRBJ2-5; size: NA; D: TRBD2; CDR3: CATSRTGGVETQYF; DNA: TGTGCCACCAGCAGAACGGGAGGCGTAGAGACCCAGTACTTC
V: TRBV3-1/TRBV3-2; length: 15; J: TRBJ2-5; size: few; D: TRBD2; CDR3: CASSLEAGGGKTQYF; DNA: TGTGCCAGCAGCCTCGAAGCGGGAGGGGGGAAGACCCAGTACTTC
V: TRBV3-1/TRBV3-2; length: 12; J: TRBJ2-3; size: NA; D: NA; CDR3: CASCRGTDTQYF; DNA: TGTGCCAGCTGTAGAGGCACAGATACGCAGTATTTT
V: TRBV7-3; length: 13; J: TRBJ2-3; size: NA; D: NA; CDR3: CASSYKGDSAQYF; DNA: TGTGCCAGCAGCTACAAAGGGGATTCGGCGCAGTATTTT
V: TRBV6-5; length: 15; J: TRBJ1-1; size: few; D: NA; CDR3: CASSYSSRANTEAFF; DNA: TGTGCCAGCAGTTACTCGAGCAGGGCGAACACTGAAGCTTTCTTT
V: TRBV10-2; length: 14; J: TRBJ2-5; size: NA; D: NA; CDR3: CASVGRVGWETQYF; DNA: TGCGCCAGCGTGGGCCGAGTGGGCTGGGAGACCCAGTACTTC
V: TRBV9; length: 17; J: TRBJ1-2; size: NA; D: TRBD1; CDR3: CASSPYGDSLPHYGYTF; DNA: TGTGCCAGCAGCCCCTATGGGGACAGCCTCCCACACTATGGCTACACCTTC
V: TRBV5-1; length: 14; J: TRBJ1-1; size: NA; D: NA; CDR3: CASSQKGWNTEAFF; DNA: TGCGCCAGCAGCCAGAAGGGGTGGAACACTGAAGCTTTCTTT
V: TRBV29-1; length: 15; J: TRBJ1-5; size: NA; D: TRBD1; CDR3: CSVRTGASSDQPQHF; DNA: TGCAGCGTGCGGACAGGGGCCAGCAGCGATCAGCCCCAGCATTTT
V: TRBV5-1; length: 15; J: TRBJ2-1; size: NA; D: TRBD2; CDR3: CASSGLAGGYNEQFF; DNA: TGCGCCAGCAGCGGACTAGCGGGAGGTTACAATGAGCAGTTCTTC
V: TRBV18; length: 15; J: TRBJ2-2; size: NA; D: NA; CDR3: CASSPEAGRTGELFF; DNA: TGTGCCAGCTCACCAGAGGCAGGGCGCACCGGGGAGCTGTTTTTT
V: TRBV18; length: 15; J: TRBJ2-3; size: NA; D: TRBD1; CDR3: CASSLGQGAGDTQYF; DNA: TGTGCCAGCTCACTGGGACAGGGGGCCGGCGATACGCAGTATTTT
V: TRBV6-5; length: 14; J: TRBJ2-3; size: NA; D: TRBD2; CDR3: CASSRGTRADTQYF; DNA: TGTGCCAGCAGCCGCGGGACTAGAGCAGATACGCAGTATTTT
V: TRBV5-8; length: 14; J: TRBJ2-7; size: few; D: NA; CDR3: CASSSRGRSYEQYF; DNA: TGTGCCAGCAGCTCCCGAGGGAGGTCCTACGAGCAGTACTTC
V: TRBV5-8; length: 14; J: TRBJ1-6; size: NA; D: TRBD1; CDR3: CASSTRDRLSPLHF; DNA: TGTGCCAGCAGCACCCGGGACAGGCTTTCTCCCCTCCACTTT
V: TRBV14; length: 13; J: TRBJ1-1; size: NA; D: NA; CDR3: CASSLSGNTEAFF; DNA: TGTGCCAGCAGTCTCAGCGGGAACACTGAAGCTTTCTTT
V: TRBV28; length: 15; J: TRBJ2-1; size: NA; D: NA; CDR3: CASSSGGDSYNEQFF; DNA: TGTGCCAGCAGTTCGGGCGGGGACTCCTACAATGAGCAGTTCTTC
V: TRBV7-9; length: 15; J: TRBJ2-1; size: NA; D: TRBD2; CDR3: CASSLASGRFNEQFF; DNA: TGTGCCAGCAGCTTAGCTAGCGGGAGGTTTAATGAGCAGTTCTTC
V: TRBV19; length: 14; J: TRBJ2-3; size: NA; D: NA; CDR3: CASSTGKGTDTQYF; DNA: TGTGCCAGTAGTACAGGGAAAGGCACAGATACGCAGTATTTT
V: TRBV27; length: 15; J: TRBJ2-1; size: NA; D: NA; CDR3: CASNRGGRGRNEQFF; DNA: TGTGCCAGCAACAGGGGGGGGCGCGGGCGCAATGAGCAGTTCTTC
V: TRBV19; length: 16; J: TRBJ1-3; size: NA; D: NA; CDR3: CASTATSGTSGSTIYF; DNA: TGTGCCAGTACCGCAACCTCCGGGACTTCTGGAAGCACCATATATTTT
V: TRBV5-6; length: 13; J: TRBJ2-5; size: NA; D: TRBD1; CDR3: CASSSDRVETQYF; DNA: TGTGCCAGCAGCTCCGACAGGGTAGAGACCCAGTACTTC
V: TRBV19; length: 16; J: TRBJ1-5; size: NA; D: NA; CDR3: CASILSGGLGNQPQHF; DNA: TGTGCCAGTATTCTATCGGGAGGTCTGGGCAATCAGCCCCAGCATTTT
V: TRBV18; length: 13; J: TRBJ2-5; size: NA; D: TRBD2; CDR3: CASSPQRGETQYF; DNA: TGTGCCAGCTCACCACAGCGGGGTGAGACCCAGTACTTC
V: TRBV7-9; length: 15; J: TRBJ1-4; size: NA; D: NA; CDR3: CASSSLGGTNEKLFF; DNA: TGTGCCAGCAGCTCCCTGGGGGGGACTAATGAAAAACTGTTTTTT
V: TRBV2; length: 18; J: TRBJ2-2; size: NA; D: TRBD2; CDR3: CASTGLAGIFSNTGELFF; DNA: TGTGCCAGCACCGGACTAGCGGGAATATTCTCGAACACCGGGGAGCTGTTTTTT
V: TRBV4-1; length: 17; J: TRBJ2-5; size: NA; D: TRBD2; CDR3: CASSHSPLREGQETQYF; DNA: TGCGCCAGCAGCCACTCTCCCCTACGGGAGGGACAAGAGACCCAGTACTTC
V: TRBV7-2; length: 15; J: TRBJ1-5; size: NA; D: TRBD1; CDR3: CASSLGRQGQGPQHF; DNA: TGTGCCAGCAGCCTGGGGAGACAGGGGCAGGGGCCCCAGCATTTT
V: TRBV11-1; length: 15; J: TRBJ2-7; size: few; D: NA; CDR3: CASSSLIGSGYEQYF; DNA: TGTGCCAGCAGCTCCCTTATAGGGAGTGGCTACGAGCAGTACTTC
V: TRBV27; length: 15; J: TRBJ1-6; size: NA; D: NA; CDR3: CASSLQGLRNSPLHF; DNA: TGTGCCAGCAGTCTTCAAGGACTCAGGAATTCACCCCTCCACTTT